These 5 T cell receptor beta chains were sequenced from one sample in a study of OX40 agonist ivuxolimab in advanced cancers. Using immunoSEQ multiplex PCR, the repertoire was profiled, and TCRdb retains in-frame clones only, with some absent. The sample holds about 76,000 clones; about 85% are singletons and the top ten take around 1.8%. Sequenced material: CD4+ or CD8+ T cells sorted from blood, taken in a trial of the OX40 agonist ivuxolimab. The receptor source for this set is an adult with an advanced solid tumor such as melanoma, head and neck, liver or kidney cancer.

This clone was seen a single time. The CDR3 reads CASRPGTGNEQYF. CDR3 bases: TGTGCCAGCAGACCCGGGACAGGGAACGAGCAGTACTTC. The gene calls are TRBV6-1 and TRBJ2-7, with TRBD1 matching 9 bases. CDR1 is MNHNS, CDR2 SASEGT, per germline. V dropped 6 bases and J dropped 5; count of bases not matched to a gene: 5. The CDR3 is 13 amino acids.

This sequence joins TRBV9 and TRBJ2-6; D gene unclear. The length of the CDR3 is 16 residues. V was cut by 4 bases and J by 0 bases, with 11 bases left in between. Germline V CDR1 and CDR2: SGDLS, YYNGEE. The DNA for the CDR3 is TGTGCCAGCAGCACTTCACAGAGCTCTGGGGCCAACGTCCTGACTTTC. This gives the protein CASSTSQSSGANVLTF. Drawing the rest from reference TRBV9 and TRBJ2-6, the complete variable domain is DSGVTQTPKHLITATGQRVTLRCSPRSGDLSVYWYQQSLDQGLQFLIQYYNGEERAKGNILERFSAQQFPDLHSELNLSSLELGDSALYFCASSTSQSSGANVLTFGAGSRLTVL.

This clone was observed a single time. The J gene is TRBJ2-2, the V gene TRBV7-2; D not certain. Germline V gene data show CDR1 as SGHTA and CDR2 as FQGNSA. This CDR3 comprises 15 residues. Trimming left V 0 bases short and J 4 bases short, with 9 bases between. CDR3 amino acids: CASSLARMGTGELFF. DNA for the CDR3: TGTGCCAGCAGCTTAGCTAGGATGGGCACCGGGGAGCTGTTTTTT.

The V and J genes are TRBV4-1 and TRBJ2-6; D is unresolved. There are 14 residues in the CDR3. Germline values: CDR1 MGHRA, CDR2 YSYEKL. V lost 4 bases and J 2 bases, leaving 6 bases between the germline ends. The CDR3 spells CASSREPGANVLTF. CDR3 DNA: TGCGCCAGCAGCCGAGAACCTGGGGCCAACGTCCTGACTTTC.

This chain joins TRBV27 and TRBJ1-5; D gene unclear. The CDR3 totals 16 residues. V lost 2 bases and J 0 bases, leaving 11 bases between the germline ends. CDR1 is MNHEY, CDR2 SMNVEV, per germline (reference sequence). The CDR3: CASSLHEAPSNQPQHF. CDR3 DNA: TGTGCCAGCAGTTTACACGAAGCTCCTAGCAATCAGCCCCAGCATTTT.